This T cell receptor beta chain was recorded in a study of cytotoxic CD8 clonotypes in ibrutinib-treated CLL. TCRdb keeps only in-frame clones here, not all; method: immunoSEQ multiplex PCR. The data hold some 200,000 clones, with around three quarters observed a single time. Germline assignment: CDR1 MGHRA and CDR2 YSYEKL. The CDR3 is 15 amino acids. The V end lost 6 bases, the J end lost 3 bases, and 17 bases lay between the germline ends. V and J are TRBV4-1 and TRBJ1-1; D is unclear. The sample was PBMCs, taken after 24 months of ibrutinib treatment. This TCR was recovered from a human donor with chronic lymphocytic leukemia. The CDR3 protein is CASSPKDVYDTEAFF. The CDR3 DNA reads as TGCGCCAGCAGTCCAAAGGATGTCTATGACACTGAAGCTTTCTTT.